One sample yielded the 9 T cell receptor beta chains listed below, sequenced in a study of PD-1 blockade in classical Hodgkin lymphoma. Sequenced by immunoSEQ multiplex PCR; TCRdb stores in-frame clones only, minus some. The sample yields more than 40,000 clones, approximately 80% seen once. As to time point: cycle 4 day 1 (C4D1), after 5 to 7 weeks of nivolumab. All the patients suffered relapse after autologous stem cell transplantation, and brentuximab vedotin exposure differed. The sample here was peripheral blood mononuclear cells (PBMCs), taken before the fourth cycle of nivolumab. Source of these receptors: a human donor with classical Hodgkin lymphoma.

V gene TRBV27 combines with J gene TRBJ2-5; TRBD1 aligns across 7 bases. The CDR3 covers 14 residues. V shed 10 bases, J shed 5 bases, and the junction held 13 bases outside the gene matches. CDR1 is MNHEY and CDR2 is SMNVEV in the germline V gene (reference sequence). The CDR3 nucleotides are TGTGCCACTTCGACAGGGATGGGGGTGGAGACCCAGTACTTC. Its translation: CATSTGMGVETQYF.

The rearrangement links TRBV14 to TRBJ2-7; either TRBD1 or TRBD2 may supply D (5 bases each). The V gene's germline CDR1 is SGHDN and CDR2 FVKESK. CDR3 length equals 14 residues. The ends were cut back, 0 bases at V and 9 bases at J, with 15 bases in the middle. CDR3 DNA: TGTGCCAGCAGCCAAGATCCTCGGGGACCCCCGCAGTACTTC. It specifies CASSQDPRGPPQYF.

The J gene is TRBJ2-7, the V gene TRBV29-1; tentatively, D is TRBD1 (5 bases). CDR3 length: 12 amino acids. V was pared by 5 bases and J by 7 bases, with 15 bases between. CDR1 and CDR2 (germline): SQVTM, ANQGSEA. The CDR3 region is CSVSPTQGEQYF. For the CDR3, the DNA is TGCAGCGTTTCCCCTACTCAGGGAGAGCAGTACTTC.

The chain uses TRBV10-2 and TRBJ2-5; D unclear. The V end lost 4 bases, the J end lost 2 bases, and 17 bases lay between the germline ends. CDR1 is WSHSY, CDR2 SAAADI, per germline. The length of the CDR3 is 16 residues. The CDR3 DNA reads TGCGCCAGCAGTGGGGCTAGGTCCAAGCTACAAGAGACCCAGTACTTC. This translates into CASSGARSKLQETQYF.

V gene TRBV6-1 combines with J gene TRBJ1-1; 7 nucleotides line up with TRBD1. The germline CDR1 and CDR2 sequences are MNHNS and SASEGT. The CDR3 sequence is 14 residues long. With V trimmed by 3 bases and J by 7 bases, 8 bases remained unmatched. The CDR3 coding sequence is TGTGCCAGCAGTGACAAGGGGGCCTCGGTTGAAGCTTTCTTT. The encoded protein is CASSDKGASVEAFF.

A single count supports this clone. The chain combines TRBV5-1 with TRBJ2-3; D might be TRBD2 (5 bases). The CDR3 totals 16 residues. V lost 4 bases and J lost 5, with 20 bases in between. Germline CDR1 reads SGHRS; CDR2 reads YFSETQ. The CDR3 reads CASSPSGLPSGDTQYF. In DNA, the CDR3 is TGCGCCAGCAGCCCCTCCGGACTTCCCTCGGGAGATACGCAGTATTTT.

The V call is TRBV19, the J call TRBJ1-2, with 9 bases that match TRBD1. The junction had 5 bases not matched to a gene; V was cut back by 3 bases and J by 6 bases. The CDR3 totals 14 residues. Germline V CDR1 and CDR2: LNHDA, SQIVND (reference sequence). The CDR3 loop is CASSIGRTGDGYTF. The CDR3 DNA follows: TGTGCCAGTAGTATTGGTCGGACAGGGGATGGCTACACCTTC. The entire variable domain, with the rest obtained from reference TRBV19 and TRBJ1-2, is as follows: DGGITQSPKYLFRKEGQNVTLSCEQNLNHDAMYWYRQDPGQGLRLIYYSQIVNDFQKGDIAEGYSVSREKKESFPLTVTSAQKNPTAFYLCASSIGRTGDGYTFGSGTRLTVV.

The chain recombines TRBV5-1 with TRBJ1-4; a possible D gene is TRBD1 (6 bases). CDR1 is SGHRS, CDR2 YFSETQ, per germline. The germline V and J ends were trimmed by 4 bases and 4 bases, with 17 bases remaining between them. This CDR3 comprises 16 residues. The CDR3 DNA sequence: TGCGCCAGCAGCCCGGCCCCGACAGGTATTAATGAAAAACTGTTTTTT. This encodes CASSPAPTGINEKLFF.

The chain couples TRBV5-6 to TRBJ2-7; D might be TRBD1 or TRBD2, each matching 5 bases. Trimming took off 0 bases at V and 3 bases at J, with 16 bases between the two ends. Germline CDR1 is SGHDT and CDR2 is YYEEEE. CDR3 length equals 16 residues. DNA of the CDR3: TGTGCCAGCAGCTTGGCCGGGGCGTCAGGAGACTACGAGCAGTACTTC. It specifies CASSLAGASGDYEQYF.